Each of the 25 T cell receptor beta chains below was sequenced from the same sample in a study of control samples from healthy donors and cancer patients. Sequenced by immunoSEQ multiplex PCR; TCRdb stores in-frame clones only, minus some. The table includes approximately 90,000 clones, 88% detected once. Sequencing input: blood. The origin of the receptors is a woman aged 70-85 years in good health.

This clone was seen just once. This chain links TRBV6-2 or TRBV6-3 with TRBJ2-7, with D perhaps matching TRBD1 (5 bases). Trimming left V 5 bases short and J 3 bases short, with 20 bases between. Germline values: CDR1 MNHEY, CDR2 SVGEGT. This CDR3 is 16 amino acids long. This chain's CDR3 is CASSQLQTVYSYEQYF. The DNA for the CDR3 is TGTGCCAGCAGTCAATTACAGACAGTTTATAGCTACGAGCAGTACTTC.

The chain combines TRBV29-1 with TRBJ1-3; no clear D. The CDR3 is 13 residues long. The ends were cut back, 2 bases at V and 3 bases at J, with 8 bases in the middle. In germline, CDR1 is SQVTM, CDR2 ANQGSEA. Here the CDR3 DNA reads TGCAGCGTTGAATCGGTACTTGGAAACACCATATATTTT. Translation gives CSVESVLGNTIYF.

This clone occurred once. The CDR3 region is CASSAGTGSNQPQHF. The CDR3, as DNA: TGTGCCAGCAGCGCCGGGACAGGAAGCAATCAGCCCCAGCATTTT. The chain recombines TRBV9 with TRBJ1-5; 8 nucleotides line up with TRBD1. The germline V gene has CDR1 SGDLS and CDR2 YYNGEE. The junction had 3 bases not matched to a gene; V was cut back by 3 bases and J by 1 base. The CDR3 is 15 residues long. The variable domain in full, completed from reference TRBV9 and TRBJ1-5, reads DSGVTQTPKHLITATGQRVTLRCSPRSGDLSVYWYQQSLDQGLQFLIQYYNGEERAKGNILERFSAQQFPDLHSELNLSSLELGDSALYFCASSAGTGSNQPQHFGDGTRLSIL.

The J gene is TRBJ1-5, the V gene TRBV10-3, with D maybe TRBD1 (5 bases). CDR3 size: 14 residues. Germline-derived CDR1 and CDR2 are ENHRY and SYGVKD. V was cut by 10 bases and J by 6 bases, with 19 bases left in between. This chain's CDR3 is CASALGVGAQPQHF. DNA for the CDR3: TGTGCCAGCGCTCTAGGGGTAGGGGCTCAGCCCCAGCATTTT.

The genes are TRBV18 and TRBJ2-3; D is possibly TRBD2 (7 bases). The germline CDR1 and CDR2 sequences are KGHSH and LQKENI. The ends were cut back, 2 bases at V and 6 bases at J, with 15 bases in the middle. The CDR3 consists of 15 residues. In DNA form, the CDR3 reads TGTGCCAGCTCACCAATCGGGGGGCGCTTTGATACGCAGTATTTT. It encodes CASSPIGGRFDTQYF.

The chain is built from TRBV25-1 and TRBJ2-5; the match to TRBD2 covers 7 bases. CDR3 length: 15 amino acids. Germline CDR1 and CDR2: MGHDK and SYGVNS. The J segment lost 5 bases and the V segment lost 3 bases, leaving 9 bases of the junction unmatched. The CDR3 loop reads CASSEPASGGETQYF. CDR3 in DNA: TGTGCCAGCAGTGAGCCTGCTAGCGGAGGGGAGACCCAGTACTTC. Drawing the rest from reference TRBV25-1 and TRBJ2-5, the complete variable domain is EADIYQTPRYLVIGTGKKITLECSQTMGHDKMYWYQQDPGMELHLIHYSYGVNSTEKGDLSSESTVSRIRTEHFPLTLESARPSHTSQYLCASSEPASGGETQYFGPGTRLLVL.

CDR3 DNA: TGTGCCAGCAGTACAGGGGATCGGAACACCGGGGAGCTGTTTTTT. Encoded protein: CASSTGDRNTGELFF. The V gene is TRBV6-5, the J gene TRBJ2-2; 7 bases map to TRBD1. This CDR3 comprises 15 residues. CDR1 is MNHEY and CDR2 is SVGAGI in the germline V gene. The junction had 4 bases not matched to a gene; V was cut back by 5 bases and J by 1 base.

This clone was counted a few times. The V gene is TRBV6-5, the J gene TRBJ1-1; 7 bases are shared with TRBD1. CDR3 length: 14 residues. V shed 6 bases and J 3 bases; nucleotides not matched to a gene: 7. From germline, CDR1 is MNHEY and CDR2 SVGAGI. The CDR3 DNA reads TGTGCCAGCAGCTACGGAGGGGGCCACACTGAAGCTTTCTTT. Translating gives CASSYGGGHTEAFF.

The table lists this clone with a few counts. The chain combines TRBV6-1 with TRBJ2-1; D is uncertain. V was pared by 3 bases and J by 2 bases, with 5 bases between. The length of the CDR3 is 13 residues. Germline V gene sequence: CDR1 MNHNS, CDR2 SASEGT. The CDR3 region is CASSDLAYNEQFF. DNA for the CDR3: TGTGCCAGCAGTGATCTTGCCTACAATGAGCAGTTCTTC.

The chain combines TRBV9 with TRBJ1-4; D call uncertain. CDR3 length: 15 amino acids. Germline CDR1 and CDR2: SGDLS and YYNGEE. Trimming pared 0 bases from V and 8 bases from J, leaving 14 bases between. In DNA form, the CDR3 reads TGTGCCAGCAGCGTAGATCCGGGAACGGGAGAAAAACTGTTTTTT. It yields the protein CASSVDPGTGEKLFF.

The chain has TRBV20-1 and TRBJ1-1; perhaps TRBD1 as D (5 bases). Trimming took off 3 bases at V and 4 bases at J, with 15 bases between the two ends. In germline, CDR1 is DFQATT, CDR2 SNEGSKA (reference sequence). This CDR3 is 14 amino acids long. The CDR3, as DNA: TGCAGTGCTAGTCCCTCGGGGGGGGGCACTGAAGCTTTCTTT. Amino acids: CSASPSGGGTEAFF.

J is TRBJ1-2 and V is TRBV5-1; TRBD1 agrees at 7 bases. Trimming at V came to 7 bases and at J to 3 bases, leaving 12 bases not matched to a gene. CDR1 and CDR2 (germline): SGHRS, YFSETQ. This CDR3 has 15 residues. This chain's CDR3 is CASSSLGTAHYGYTF. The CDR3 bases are TGCGCCAGCTCATCTCTAGGGACAGCACACTATGGCTACACCTTC.

CDR3 nucleotide sequence: TGCGCCAGCAGCCTAAACAGGGTTGAGACCCAGTACTTC. It codes for CASSLNRVETQYF. The rearrangement joins TRBV4-1 to TRBJ2-5; maybe TRBD1 (6 bases). Germline CDR1 and CDR2: MGHRA and YSYEKL. This CDR3 region has 13 residues. Trimming removed 4 bases from V and 5 bases from J, with 11 bases in between.

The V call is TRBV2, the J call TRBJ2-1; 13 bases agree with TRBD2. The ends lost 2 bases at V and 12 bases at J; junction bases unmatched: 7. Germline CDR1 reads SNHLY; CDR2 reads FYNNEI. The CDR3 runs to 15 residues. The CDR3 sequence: CASSERTSGSKWQFF. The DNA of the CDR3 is TGTGCCAGCAGTGAAAGGACTAGCGGGAGTAAGTGGCAGTTCTTC. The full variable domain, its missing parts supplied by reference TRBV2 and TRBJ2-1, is EPEVTQTPSHQVTQMGQEVILRCVPISNHLYFYWYRQILGQKVEFLVSFYNNEISEKSEIFDDQFSVERPDGSNFTLKIRSTKLEDSAMYFCASSERTSGSKWQFFGPGTRLTVL.

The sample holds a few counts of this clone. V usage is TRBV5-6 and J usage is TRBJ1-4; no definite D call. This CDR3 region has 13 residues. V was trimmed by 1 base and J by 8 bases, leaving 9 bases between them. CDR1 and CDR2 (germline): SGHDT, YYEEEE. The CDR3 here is CASSLSLGEKLFF. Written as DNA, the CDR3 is TGTGCCAGCAGCTTGAGCCTGGGGGAAAAACTGTTTTTT.

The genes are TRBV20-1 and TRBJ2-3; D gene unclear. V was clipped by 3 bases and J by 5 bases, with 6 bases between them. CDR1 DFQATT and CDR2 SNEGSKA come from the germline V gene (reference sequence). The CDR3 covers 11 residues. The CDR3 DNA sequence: TGCAGTGCTAGTTTGGTAGATACGCAGTATTTT. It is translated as CSASLVDTQYF.

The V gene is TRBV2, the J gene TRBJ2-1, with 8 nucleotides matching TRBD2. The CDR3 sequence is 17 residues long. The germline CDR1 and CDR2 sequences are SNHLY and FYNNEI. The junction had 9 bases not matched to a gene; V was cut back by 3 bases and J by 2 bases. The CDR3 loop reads CASSELGSGDTYNEQFF. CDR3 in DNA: TGTGCCAGCAGTGAGTTAGGTAGCGGGGATACCTACAATGAGCAGTTCTTC.

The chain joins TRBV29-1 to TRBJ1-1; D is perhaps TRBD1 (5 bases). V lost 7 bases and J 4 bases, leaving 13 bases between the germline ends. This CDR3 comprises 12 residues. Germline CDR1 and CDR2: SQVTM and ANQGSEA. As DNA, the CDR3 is TGCAGCGCGTCAGGGTTGAGCACTGAAGCTTTCTTT. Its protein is CSASGLSTEAFF.

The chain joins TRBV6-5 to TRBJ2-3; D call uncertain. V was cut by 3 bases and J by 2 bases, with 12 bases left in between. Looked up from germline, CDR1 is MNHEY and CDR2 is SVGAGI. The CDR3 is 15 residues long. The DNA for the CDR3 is TGTGCCAGCAGTTATAAAGGGCAAACCACAGATACGCAGTATTTT. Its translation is CASSYKGQTTDTQYF.

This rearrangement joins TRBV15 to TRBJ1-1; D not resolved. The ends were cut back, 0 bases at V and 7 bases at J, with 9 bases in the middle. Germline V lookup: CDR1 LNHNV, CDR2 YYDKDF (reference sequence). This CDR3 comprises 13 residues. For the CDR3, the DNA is TGTGCCACCAGCAGAGATGGTGGGTTTGAAGCTTTCTTT. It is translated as CATSRDGGFEAFF. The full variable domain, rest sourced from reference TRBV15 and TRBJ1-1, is DAMVIQNPRYQVTQFGKPVTLSCSQTLNHNVMYWYQQKSSQAPKLLFHYYDKDFNNEADTPDNFQSRRPNTSFCFLDIRSPGLGDTAMYLCATSRDGGFEAFFGQGTRLTVV.

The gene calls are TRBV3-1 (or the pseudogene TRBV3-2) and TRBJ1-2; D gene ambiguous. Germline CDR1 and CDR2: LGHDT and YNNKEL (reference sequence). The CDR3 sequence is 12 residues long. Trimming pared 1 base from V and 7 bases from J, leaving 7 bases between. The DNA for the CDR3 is TGTGCCAGCAGCCAAGTCCCAGGTGGCTACACCTTC. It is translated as CASSQVPGGYTF.

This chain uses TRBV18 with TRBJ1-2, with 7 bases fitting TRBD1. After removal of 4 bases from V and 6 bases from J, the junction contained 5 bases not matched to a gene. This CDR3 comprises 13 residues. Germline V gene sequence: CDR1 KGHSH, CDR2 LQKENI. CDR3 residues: CASSLQGKDGYTF. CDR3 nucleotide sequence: TGTGCCAGCTCACTACAGGGGAAGGATGGCTACACCTTC.

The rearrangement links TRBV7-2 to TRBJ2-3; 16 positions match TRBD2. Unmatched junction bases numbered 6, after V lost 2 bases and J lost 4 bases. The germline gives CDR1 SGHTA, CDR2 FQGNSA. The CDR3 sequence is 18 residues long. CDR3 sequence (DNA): TGTGCCAGCAGCTTAATCGGGACTAGCGGGAGGGCCTCAGATACGCAGTATTTT. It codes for CASSLIGTSGRASDTQYF. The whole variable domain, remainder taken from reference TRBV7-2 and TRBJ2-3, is GAGVSQSPSNKVTEKGKDVELRCDPISGHTALYWYRQSLGQGLEFLIYFQGNSAPDKSGLPSDRFSAERTGGSVSTLTIQRTQQEDSAVYLCASSLIGTSGRASDTQYFGPGTRLTVL.

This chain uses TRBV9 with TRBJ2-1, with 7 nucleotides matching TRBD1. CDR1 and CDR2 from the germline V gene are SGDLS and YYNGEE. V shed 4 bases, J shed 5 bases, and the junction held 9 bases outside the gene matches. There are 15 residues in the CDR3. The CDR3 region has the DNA TGTGCCAGCAGCCCCCGGGACAGTTTAAACAATGAGCAGTTCTTC. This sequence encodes CASSPRDSLNNEQFF.

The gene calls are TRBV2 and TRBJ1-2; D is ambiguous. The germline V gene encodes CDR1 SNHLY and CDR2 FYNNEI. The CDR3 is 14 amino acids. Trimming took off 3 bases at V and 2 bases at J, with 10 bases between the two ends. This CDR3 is CASSEGDFNYGYTF. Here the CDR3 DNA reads TGTGCCAGCAGTGAGGGTGACTTCAACTATGGCTACACCTTC. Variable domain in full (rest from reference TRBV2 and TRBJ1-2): EPEVTQTPSHQVTQMGQEVILRCVPISNHLYFYWYRQILGQKVEFLVSFYNNEISEKSEIFDDQFSVERPDGSNFTLKIRSTKLEDSAMYFCASSEGDFNYGYTFGSGTRLTVV.